These 7 T cell receptor beta chains came from one sample sequenced in a study of CD8+CD57+ T cells in acquired aplastic anemia. Previously, flow cytometry had revealed CD8+CD57+ cell expansion in the patients chosen for sequencing. TCR beta VDJ and CDR3 were profiled, and genomic DNA was the template. TCRdb independently ran MiXCR on the reads; one entry per CDR3 protein. The table shows about 160,000 distinct CDR3 sequences, with about 70% occurring only once. Sequencing was done on a sample of sorted CD4+, CD8+, or CD8+CD57+ T cells (not recorded which) from PBMCs. The receptor set was obtained from a human donor with aplastic anemia.

The chain couples TRBV7-3 to TRBJ2-7; tentatively, D is TRBD2 (5 bases). The germline V gene has CDR1 SGHTA and CDR2 FQGTGA. This CDR3 region has 13 residues. V gave up 6 bases and J gave up 3 bases, with 12 bases separating them. In DNA, the CDR3 is TGTGCCAGCAGTCGCGACGGGAACTACGAGCAGTACTTC. This sequence encodes CASSRDGNYEQYF.

The chain uses TRBV5-4 and TRBJ1-2; D is unresolved. Per germline, CDR1 SGHNT and CDR2 YYREEE (reference sequence). This CDR3 has 14 amino acids. V gave up 3 bases and J gave up 1 base, with 10 bases separating them. The DNA of the CDR3 is TGTGCCAGCAGCTGGGGAGTGGGTAACTATGGCTACACCTTC. This translates into CASSWGVGNYGYTF. The full variable domain, rest sourced from reference TRBV5-4 and TRBJ1-2, is ETGVTQSPTHLIKTRGQQVTLRCSSQSGHNTVSWYQQALGQGPQFIFQYYREEENGRGNFPPRFSGLQFPNYSSELNVNALELDDSALYLCASSWGVGNYGYTFGSGTRLTVV.

DNA of the CDR3: TGCAGTGCTAGAGATAAGGGCGAGACAGGGAGCACAGATACGCAGTATTTT. Its protein is CSARDKGETGSTDTQYF. The V gene is TRBV20-1, the J gene TRBJ2-3; 7 nucleotides align to TRBD1. The ends lost 0 bases at V and 0 bases at J; junction bases unmatched: 9. Germline V gives CDR1 DFQATT, CDR2 SNEGSKA (reference sequence). This CDR3 contains 17 residues.

The chain has TRBV7-8 and TRBJ2-1; D possibly corresponds to TRBD2 (7 bases). The CDR3 totals 12 residues. Trimming cost V 6 bases and J 15 bases, with 18 bases left between them. Germline CDR1 SGHVS, CDR2 FQNEAQ. The CDR3 region has the DNA TGTGCCAGCAGTTCCAACGGGGGGACACCGTTCTTC. Translated: CASSSNGGTPFF.

This clonotype was counted a few times. The rearrangement links TRBV10-3 to TRBJ2-3; 9 nucleotides match TRBD1. V was clipped by 4 bases and J by 3 bases; unmatched bases: 5. Germline loops: CDR1 ENHRY, CDR2 SYGVKD. This CDR3 is 15 amino acids long. The CDR3 reads CAISVGTGQTDTQYF. For the CDR3, the DNA is TGTGCCATCAGTGTGGGGACAGGGCAAACAGATACGCAGTATTTT.

The genes are TRBV25-1 and TRBJ1-6; D is possibly TRBD1 (6 bases). Germline CDR1 reads MGHDK; CDR2 reads SYGVNS. The CDR3 length is 14 residues. Deletions cut 6 bases from V and 17 bases from J, with 23 bases between. Written as DNA, the CDR3 is TGTGCCAGCAGCCAAGAGGCTCTACAGGGTAGGGTCCACTTT. This codes for CASSQEALQGRVHF.

This sequence joins TRBV20-1 and TRBJ1-3; D unresolved. Germline V gene data show CDR1 as DFQATT and CDR2 as SNEGSKA (reference sequence). V was trimmed by 5 bases and J by 0 bases, leaving 11 bases between them. The CDR3 totals 14 residues. The CDR3 here is CSAHDGYSGNTIYF. The CDR3 DNA reads as TGCAGTGCTCACGACGGTTACTCTGGAAACACCATATATTTT.